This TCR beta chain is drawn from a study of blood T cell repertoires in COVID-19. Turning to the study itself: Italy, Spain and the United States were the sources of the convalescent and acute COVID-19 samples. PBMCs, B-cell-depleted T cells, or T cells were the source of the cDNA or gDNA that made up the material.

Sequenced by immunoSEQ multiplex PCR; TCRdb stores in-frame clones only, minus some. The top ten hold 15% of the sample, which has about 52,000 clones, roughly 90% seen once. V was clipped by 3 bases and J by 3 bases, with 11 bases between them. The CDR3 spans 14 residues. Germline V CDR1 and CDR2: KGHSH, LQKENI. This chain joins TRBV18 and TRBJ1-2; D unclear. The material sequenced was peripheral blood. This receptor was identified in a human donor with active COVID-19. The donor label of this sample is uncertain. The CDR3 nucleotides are TGTGCCAGCTCACCCCCGGAGCCGTACTATGGCTACACCTTC. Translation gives CASSPPEPYYGYTF.